This TCR beta chain was documented in a study of PD-L1 blockade in urothelial cancer (dated by TCRdb to 2015 to 2018). In the study overall: Every patient began therapy in the mid-2010s and was given atezolizumab 1,200 mg intravenously every 3 weeks. About 90% of the roughly 30 patients were identified as males with urothelial cancer of bladder origin, and a prior smoking history was reported by 18 of 29 patients. Patients had an ECOG performance status of 0 or 1 and had received between 0 and 3 prior chemotherapy regimens. Blood samples were analyzed at two time points: 3 weeks after treatment start (second dose) and 6 weeks after treatment start. Blood samples yielded a median of about 150,000 T cells and around 83,000 unique TCRs, with median clonality roughly 0.084. Somatic, immune and clinical correlates of response to PD-L1 blockade with atezolizumab in urothelial cancer were the focus of an exploratory multi-omic analysis. Pretreatment tumor samples and matched peripheral blood, collected serially before and after atezolizumab treatment, underwent TCR sequencing. Durable clinical benefit meant progression-free survival longer than 6 months, and TCR features were also tested against progression-free and overall survival. Whole exome sequencing and RNA sequencing of pretreatment tumors were performed alongside TCR sequencing in the same patients. Fewer than ten patients reached durable clinical benefit, while 20 to 25 patients did not. Some 29 patients had pretreatment blood TCR-seq, roughly 25 had at least one posttreatment blood collection, and roughly 25 had tumor TCR-seq. General study outcomes and caveats: Improved progression-free and overall survival was found to be associated with pretreatment peripheral blood TCR clonality below the median. Among patients with durable benefit, tumor-associated TCR clones showed greater expansion in peripheral blood 3 weeks after treatment started (n = 22, p = 0.022). Because of the small sample size (n ≈ 31) and the many exploratory analyses performed, the results are intended to be regarded as hypothesis-generating.

Points on this clone: Its antigen is currently not known. No base qualities exist here, and no much larger clone lies one base off it.

Synthetic TCR analog templates were spiked into each PCR to estimate absolute template abundance from read counts. The immunoSEQ assay was used to amplify TCRbeta CDR3 regions from genomic DNA with bias-controlled V and J gene primers. Sequencing of rearranged TCRbeta segments was performed at approximately 20X coverage. Turning to the authors' computational methods: Clustering was used to correct sequencing errors, and CDR3s were annotated against IMGT to assign V, D and J genes. Downstream analyses used only productive TCRbeta rearrangements, leaving out any out-of-frame or stop-codon sequences. Clonality was computed as one minus Shannon entropy normalized by the log of the number of unique productive sequences. Fisher's exact test with Benjamini-Hochberg correction, using a cutoff of adjusted p below 0.01, was how clones that differed between time points or between blood and tumor were identified. In its TCRdb copy, this immuneACCESS table keeps in-frame sequences only and misses some clones. Where compared with another copy, unresolved V genes explain less than half of these, and the others have no known cause. V and J calls and clone size are those listed in that table; D and trimming were worked out from the DNA. In all, the sample holds nearly 35,000 clones, and roughly 84% of those were seen once. The ten largest make up approximately 14% of the sample.

From V the trimming removes 3 bases and from J it removes 7 bases, while the gene matches leave 9 bases of the junction unaccounted for. From cysteine to phenylalanine, the CDR3 is 15 amino acids long. Only the CDR3 DNA is retained, 45 bases long and in frame from the first base. CDR1 and CDR2 (SGHTA, FQGTGA) derive from the germline V gene. In the paper's terms, the time point label means: pretreatment peripheral blood. The cohort included 25 to 30 patients with locally advanced or metastatic urothelial carcinoma who were treated at Memorial Sloan Kettering on a trial protocol. Peripheral blood mononuclear cells were collected pretreatment and during treatment, at between 1 and 8 total time points per patient. The Qiagen DNeasy Blood extraction kit was used to purify genomic DNA from total PBMCs and from tumor samples. PBMCs were collected pretreatment and during treatment, and were isolated and stored as previously described.

Sequenced material: PBMCs, taken around atezolizumab (anti-PD-L1) treatment. The origin of this receptor is a man in his sixties with urothelial cancer. The V and J segments used are TRBV7-3 and TRBJ2-1; 7 central nucleotides agree with TRBD1. The CDR3 amino acid sequence is: CASSFTGTVGNEQFF. The nucleotide sequence reads TGTGCCAGCAGCTTCACCGGGACAGTGGGTAATGAGCAGTTCTTC. The reference TRBV7-3 and TRBJ2-1 proteins fill in what lies around the CDR3, so the full variable domain reads GAGVSQTPSNKVTEKGKYVELRCDPISGHTALYWYRQSLGQGPEFLIYFQGTGAADDSGLPNDRFFAVRPEGSVSTLKIQRTERGDSAVYLCASSFTGTVGNEQFFGPGTRLTVL.